A selection of T cell receptor beta chains follows, all from one sample in a study of blood T cell repertoires in COVID-19. Assay used: immunoSEQ multiplex PCR; TCRdb lists only in-frame clones, some missing. Among approximately 90,000 clones, about nine tenths were seen once, and the ten largest hold about 3.2%. Sequenced: peripheral blood. Receptor source: a woman in her 70s with acute or convalescent COVID-19. CDR3s include the opening cysteine and the closing phenylalanine or tryptophan. The order of the fields is J gene, V gene, CDR3 protein.

>TRBJ2-3|TRBV18
CASSPLGLAGTDTQYF
>TRBJ1-1|TRBV5-8
CASSLTGLNTEAFF
>TRBJ1-5|TRBV3-1/TRBV3-2
CASSQYSNQPQHF
>TRBJ1-1|TRBV4-1
CASSHQGEVYMNTEAFF
>TRBJ1-2|TRBV28
CASSFGTGRDYGYTF
>TRBJ1-6|TRBV5-4
CASSLRLTGENSPLHF
>TRBJ2-1|TRBV4-1
CASSQLSSYNEQFF
>TRBJ1-5|TRBV5-6
CASSLAREGNQPQHF
>TRBJ1-5|TRBV19
CASADRGVFSNQPQHF
>TRBJ2-1|TRBV29-1
CSGLSSYNEQFF
>TRBJ2-1|TRBV5-1
CASSEGRGGIEQFF
>TRBJ2-5|TRBV7-9
CASSLGGGGQETQYF
>TRBJ1-2|TRBV20-1
CSATGGDGYTF
>TRBJ2-1|TRBV7-2
CASSLGASGRGGEQFF
>TRBJ1-1|TRBV29-1
CTDGGAGNTEAFF
>TRBJ2-1|TRBV7-9
CASSLLTSSVDNEQFF
>TRBJ1-2|TRBV3-1/TRBV3-2
CASSQVGTGSYGYTF
>TRBJ1-2|TRBV10-3
CAIRDGTEYGYTF
>TRBJ1-5|TRBV6-1
CASSERATGGSQPQHF
>TRBJ1-1|TRBV19
CASSMPGQGGRVTEAFF
>TRBJ2-3|TRBV7-9
CASSSGLAGGPDTQYF
>TRBJ2-3|TRBV3-1/TRBV3-2
CASSQGLAKDTQYF
>TRBJ2-1|TRBV3-1/TRBV3-2
CASSHLFPDGQPYNEQFF
>TRBJ2-1|TRBV24-1
CATSAGGSVGNEQFF
>TRBJ2-2|TRBV7-6
CASSPRTGSLVSTGELFF
>TRBJ2-5|TRBV15
CATSRQQGTQYF
>TRBJ1-6|TRBV6-5
CASSYGSRGYSPLHF
>TRBJ2-1|TRBV27
CASKLAAGNEQFF
>TRBJ2-7|TRBV14
CASSRTAGEAYEQYF
>TRBJ1-5|TRBV5-1
CASVKDRDPQPQHF
>TRBJ2-2|TRBV7-9
CASSTTGESGELFF
>TRBJ1-2|TRBV25-1
CASGPAGFFNYGYTF
>TRBJ1-2|TRBV3-1/TRBV3-2
CASSQGWGESIGYTF
>TRBJ2-1|TRBV18
CASSPRIGGGDEQFF
>TRBJ2-1|TRBV4-2
CASSQLAGAYNEQFF
>TRBJ2-2|TRBV28
CASSPTGTGLEGELFF
>TRBJ1-4|TRBV7-7
CASSLNRVTGELFF
>TRBJ1-5|TRBV19
CASSIGAYSNQPQHF
>TRBJ1-2|TRBV5-1
CASSFGHRDKNYGYTF
>TRBJ1-6|TRBV2
CASRFEGGTYNSPLHF
>TRBJ2-7|TRBV13
CASRRGGAYEQYF
>TRBJ2-2|TRBV28
CASSSGNTGELFF
>TRBJ1-4|TRBV6-5
CASRTGGNEKLFF
>TRBJ2-7|TRBV28
CASSFSNRGYEQYF
>TRBJ1-3|TRBV9
CASSVDQAGNTIYF
>TRBJ2-3|TRBV11-3
CASSPHRGSPDTQYF
>TRBJ1-2|TRBV6-2/TRBV6-3
CASSYRVDTSAGYTF
>TRBJ2-2|TRBV2
CASSVRGSGTGELFF
>TRBJ1-5|TRBV28
CASSGQSNQPQHF
>TRBJ2-3|TRBV10-1
CASSGGPSSTDTQYF
>TRBJ2-6|TRBV27
CASSSIAGASGANVLTF
>TRBJ2-1|TRBV3-1/TRBV3-2
CASSQELQVGQFF
>TRBJ2-7|TRBV11-2
CASSFFPSGTYEQYF
>TRBJ1-6|TRBV18
CASSPADRAGNSPLHF
>TRBJ1-2|TRBV5-1
CASSGRDTSRLDYGYTF
>TRBJ1-4|TRBV19
CASSRQEKLFF
>TRBJ2-5|TRBV6-5
CASMRDRGETQYF
>TRBJ1-5|TRBV18
CASSPSSRDQPQHF
>TRBJ1-3|TRBV3-1/TRBV3-2
CASSLAGGTSGNTIYF